A single sample is the source of the 20 T cell receptor beta chains below, sequenced in a study of T cell responses to AZD1222 COVID-19 vaccine. TCRdb's copy holds only in-frame clones and misses some; the assay was immunoSEQ multiplex PCR. The sample consists of 120,000 or so clones, just over 85% of them appearing once. Material: peripheral blood, obtained on day 0 of AZD1222 vaccination. These TCRs come from an adult in good health.

The genes are TRBV5-1 and TRBJ2-7; D gene ambiguous. V was clipped by 4 bases and J by 6 bases, with 17 bases between them. CDR1 is SGHRS, CDR2 YFSETQ, per germline. There are 14 residues in the CDR3. The CDR3 nucleotides read TGCGCCAGCAGCCTCGCAAGGGAAGGTAGCGAGCAGTACTTC. This gives the protein CASSLAREGSEQYF.

The chain combines TRBV19 with TRBJ1-3, with 8 bases lining up with TRBD1. J gave up 1 base and V 8 bases, and 4 bases lay outside the gene matches. CDR3 length equals 14 residues. Germline V gives CDR1 LNHDA, CDR2 SQIVND (reference sequence). Here the CDR3 reads CASLDRASGNTIYF. The CDR3 DNA reads TGTGCCAGTTTGGACAGGGCGTCTGGAAACACCATATATTTT.

The V gene is TRBV3-1 (or the pseudogene TRBV3-2), the J gene TRBJ2-3, with 8 bases lining up with TRBD2. In germline, CDR1 is LGHDT, CDR2 YNNKEL (reference sequence). The CDR3 length is 16 residues. V lost 0 bases to trimming and J lost 1 base; unmatched junction nucleotides: 3. CDR3 region: CASSQDGGARTDTQYF. In nucleotides, the CDR3 is TGTGCCAGCAGCCAAGACGGGGGGGCGCGCACAGATACGCAGTATTTT.

The CDR3 here is CASSRDYRGRVETQYF. CDR3 nucleotides: TGTGCCAGCAGCCGCGACTACAGGGGCAGGGTGGAGACCCAGTACTTC. The J gene is TRBJ2-5, the V gene TRBV27; 7 bases agree with TRBD1. V was clipped by 6 bases and J by 5 bases; unmatched bases: 15. There are 16 residues in the CDR3. Germline V CDR1 and CDR2: MNHEY, SMNVEV (reference sequence).

The chain couples TRBV7-9 to TRBJ1-5; TRBD1 is a possible D gene (6 bases). CDR3 length: 17 amino acids. Germline values: CDR1 SEHNR, CDR2 FQNEAQ (reference sequence). Deletions cut 4 bases from V and 5 bases from J, with 21 bases between. This CDR3 reads CASSSFIGGGVHQPQHF. CDR3 sequence (DNA): TGTGCCAGCAGCTCCTTTATCGGGGGGGGCGTCCATCAGCCCCAGCATTTT.

The rearrangement joins TRBV3-1 (or the pseudogene TRBV3-2) to TRBJ1-1; D is uncertain. The germline gives CDR1 LGHDT, CDR2 YNNKEL (reference sequence). Trimming took 1 base from V and 4 from J, leaving 7 bases between them. This CDR3 spans 13 amino acids. The CDR3 DNA is TGTGCCAGCAGCCAAGGGGAGGTCACTGAAGCTTTCTTT. It yields the protein CASSQGEVTEAFF.

The V gene is TRBV18, the J gene TRBJ1-1; no firm D call. The CDR3 has 14 residues. Germline V lookup: CDR1 KGHSH, CDR2 LQKENI. The germline V and J ends were trimmed by 0 bases and 4 bases, with 9 bases remaining between them. The DNA for the CDR3 is TGTGCCAGCTCACCACCGTACCCGGCCACTGAAGCTTTCTTT. Protein product: CASSPPYPATEAFF.

The J gene is TRBJ1-1, the V gene TRBV27; the D gene is possibly TRBD1 (5 bases). This CDR3 has 14 amino acids. Trimming shortened V by 2 bases and J by 0 bases, and 7 bases separated the two germline ends. CDR1 is MNHEY and CDR2 is SMNVEV in the germline V gene (reference sequence). The CDR3 here is CASSLQGLNTEAFF. The CDR3 region has the DNA TGTGCCAGCAGTTTACAGGGATTGAACACTGAAGCTTTCTTT.

This clone was detected a few times. Other nucleotide sequences in the sample specify the same CDR3. The V gene is TRBV27, the J gene TRBJ1-2; tentatively, D is TRBD1 (6 bases). The CDR3 contains 14 residues. Germline V gene sequence: CDR1 MNHEY, CDR2 SMNVEV (reference sequence). Trimming pared 0 bases from V and 4 bases from J, leaving 9 bases between. CDR3 region: CASSLSTGTYGYTF. The DNA for the CDR3 is TGTGCCAGCAGTTTATCGACAGGAACCTATGGCTACACCTTC.

This chain links TRBV27 with TRBJ2-1; possible D gene TRBD2, 7 bases. The CDR3 is 16 amino acids. Trimming stripped 7 bases from V and 10 bases from J, with 26 bases between. Germline V lookup: CDR1 MNHEY, CDR2 SMNVEV (reference sequence). The CDR3 DNA sequence: TGTGCCAGCACCCACGGGGGGCGGGGGCTTCAGACGGAGCAGTTCTTC. It translates to CASTHGGRGLQTEQFF.

The chain couples TRBV29-1 to TRBJ1-2; D is unresolved. The CDR3 runs to 13 residues. V was pared by 5 bases and J by 7 bases, with 17 bases between. Germline V gene data show CDR1 as SQVTM and CDR2 as ANQGSEA. As DNA, the CDR3 is TGCAGCGTTCGTGTAAATCTGGCAACTGGCTACACCTTC. Amino acids: CSVRVNLATGYTF.

The chain recombines TRBV30 with TRBJ1-2; a possible D gene is TRBD1 (6 bases). CDR1 is GTSNPN and CDR2 is SVGIG in the germline V gene (reference sequence). The CDR3 length is 12 residues. V gave up 3 bases and J gave up 6 bases, with 11 bases separating them. CDR3 residues: CAWSANRDGYTF. The CDR3 DNA reads as TGTGCCTGGAGCGCTAACAGGGATGGCTACACCTTC. Filled out from reference TRBV30 and TRBJ1-2, the complete variable domain reads SQTIHQWPATLVQPVGSPLSLECTVEGTSNPNLYWYRQAAGRGLQLLFYSVGIGQISSEVPQNLSASRPQDRQFILSSKKLLLSDSGFYLCAWSANRDGYTFGSGTRLTVV.

A remark on this clone: The sample carries other DNA sequences with the same CDR3. The rearrangement links TRBV10-1 to TRBJ2-7; 7 positions match TRBD1. The CDR3 runs 13 residues. Germline CDR1 is WNHNN and CDR2 is SYGVQD (reference sequence). Losses at the gene ends were 8 bases for V and 4 bases for J; bases not matched to a gene: 8. For the CDR3, the DNA is TGCGCCAGCTCCGAGACAGGGCCTTACGAGCAGTACTTC. Translation gives CASSETGPYEQYF.

The chain combines TRBV5-4 with TRBJ2-3, with D hard to call. The CDR3 is 13 amino acids. CDR1 is SGHNT and CDR2 is YYREEE in the germline V gene (reference sequence). V lost 5 bases and J 1 base, leaving 8 bases between the germline ends. The CDR3 sequence is CASRSQGTDTQYF. Written as DNA, the CDR3 is TGTGCCAGCAGGAGTCAGGGCACAGATACGCAGTATTTT.

Only one count was recorded for this clone. The chain joins TRBV12-3 or TRBV12-4 to TRBJ2-1, with 8 bases identical to TRBD1. The junction had 0 bases not matched to a gene; V was cut back by 4 bases and J by 4 bases. The CDR3 is 13 amino acids. CDR3 sequence reads: CASSWDRYNEQFF. In DNA form, the CDR3 reads TGTGCCAGCAGTTGGGACAGGTACAATGAGCAGTTCTTC.

This clone appeared a single time. The CDR3 DNA reads TGTGCCAGCAGTCTCGGGGTCCCTATCTCCTACGAGCAGTACTTC. The encoded protein is CASSLGVPISYEQYF. The rearrangement uses TRBV6-5 and TRBJ2-7; the D gene is possibly TRBD2 (5 bases). V dropped 5 bases and J dropped 0 bases, with 14 bases sitting between them. CDR3 length: 15 residues. CDR1 MNHEY and CDR2 SVGAGI come from the germline V gene.

This chain connects TRBV11-2 to TRBJ2-7, with 9 positions matching TRBD1. This CDR3 spans 14 amino acids. V was pared by 1 base and J by 4 bases, with 2 bases of the junction left unmatched. The V gene's germline CDR1 is SGHAT and CDR2 FQNNGV. CDR3 bases: TGTGCCAGCAGCTTAGTACAGGGGGCGTACGAGCAGTACTTC. Its protein is CASSLVQGAYEQYF.

This sequence joins TRBV19 and TRBJ2-5; D remains ambiguous. This CDR3 contains 13 residues. CDR1 LNHDA and CDR2 SQIVND come from the germline V gene (reference sequence). Trimming took off 3 bases at V and 4 bases at J, with 9 bases between the two ends. The CDR3 DNA follows: TGTGCCAGTAGTATGGGTATTCGAGAGACCCAGTACTTC. As protein: CASSMGIRETQYF. Based on the CDR3 plus reference TRBV19 and TRBJ2-5, the full variable domain is DGGITQSPKYLFRKEGQNVTLSCEQNLNHDAMYWYRQDPGQGLRLIYYSQIVNDFQKGDIAEGYSVSREKKESFPLTVTSAQKNPTAFYLCASSMGIRETQYFGPGTRLLVL.

The V and J genes are TRBV2 and TRBJ2-7; D is uncertain. The CDR3 is made up of 13 amino acids. Germline V gives CDR1 SNHLY, CDR2 FYNNEI. The V and J ends lost 7 bases and 6 bases respectively, with 16 bases between them. Written as DNA, the CDR3 is TGTGCCAGCACCACGGTCGGGTTGCGCGAGCAGTACTTC. Amino acid sequence: CASTTVGLREQYF.

The chain links TRBV7-8 to TRBJ1-5, with TRBD1 as a possible D gene (6 bases). Trimming left V 5 bases short and J 4 bases short, with 12 bases between. The CDR3 is 14 residues long. CDR1 and CDR2 (germline): SGHVS, FQNEAQ. The CDR3 here is CASSTNTGNQPQHF. CDR3 coding DNA: TGTGCCAGCAGCACAAATACAGGGAATCAGCCCCAGCATTTT.